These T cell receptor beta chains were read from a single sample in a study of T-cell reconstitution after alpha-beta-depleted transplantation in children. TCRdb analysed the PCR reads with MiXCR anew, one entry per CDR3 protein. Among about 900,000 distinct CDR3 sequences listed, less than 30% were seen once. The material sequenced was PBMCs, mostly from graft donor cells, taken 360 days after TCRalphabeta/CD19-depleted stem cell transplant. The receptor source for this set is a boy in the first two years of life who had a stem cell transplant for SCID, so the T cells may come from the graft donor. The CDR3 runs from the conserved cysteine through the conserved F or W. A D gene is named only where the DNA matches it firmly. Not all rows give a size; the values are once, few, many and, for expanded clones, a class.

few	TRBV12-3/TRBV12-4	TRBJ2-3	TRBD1	TGTGCCAGCCGATCCTTAGGGCAGGGGGTAGGTACGCAGTATTTT	CASRSLGQGVGTQYF
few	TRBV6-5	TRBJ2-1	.	TGTGCCAGCATTTCACCCCCAGGAACTGAGCAGTTCTTC	CASISPPGTEQFF
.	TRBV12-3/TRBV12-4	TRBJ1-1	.	TGTGCCAGCACCAAACCCCGGGACACTGAAGCTTTCTTT	CASTKPRDTEAFF
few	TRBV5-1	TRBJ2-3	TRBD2	TGCGCCAGCAGCTTGGCCGGGAGGGGGGCGCTGGATACGCAGTATTTT	CASSLAGRGALDTQYF
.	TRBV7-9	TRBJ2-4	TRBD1	TGTGCCAGCATGGACAGGGCGGGAAACATTCAGTACTTC	CASMDRAGNIQYF
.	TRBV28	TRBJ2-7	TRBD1	TGTGCCAGCAGTTTCCGTGGGACAGAACGCTACGAGCAGTACTTC	CASSFRGTERYEQYF
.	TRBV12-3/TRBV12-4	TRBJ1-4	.	TGTGCCAGCAGGCGATCCGTAGGAGAAAAACTGTTTTTT	CASRRSVGEKLFF
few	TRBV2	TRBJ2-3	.	TGTGCCATGAGTAACAGCACAGATACGCAGTATTTT	CAMSNSTDTQYF
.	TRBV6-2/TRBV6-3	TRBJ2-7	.	TGTGCCAGCAGTTTGCCCCGCTACGAGCAGTACTTC	CASSLPRYEQYF
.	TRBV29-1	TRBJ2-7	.	TGCAGCGTTGAATACGACGGGGGCCTAGAGCAGTACTTC	CSVEYDGGLEQYF
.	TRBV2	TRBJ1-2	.	TGTGCCAGCAGCCGACAGAATTATGGCTACACCTTC	CASSRQNYGYTF
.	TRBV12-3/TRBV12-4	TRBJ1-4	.	TGTGCCAGCAGTGGTTACAGTGGATTAAGGGGAAAACTGTTTTTT	CASSGYSGLRGKLFF
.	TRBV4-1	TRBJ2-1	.	TGCGCCAGCAGCCAAGCAGGTTCCCAATATGAGCAGTTCTTC	CASSQAGSQYEQFF
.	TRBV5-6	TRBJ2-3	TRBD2	TGTGCCAGCAGCTTGACGCTAGCGGCTAGCACAGATACGCAGTATTTT	CASSLTLAASTDTQYF
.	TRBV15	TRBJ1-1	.	TGTGCCACCAGCAGAGTTCTATTAGCTGAAGCTTTCTTT	CATSRVLLAEAFF
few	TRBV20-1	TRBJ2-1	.	TGCAGTGCCCCGACTCCTCATGAGCAGTTCTTC	CSAPTPHEQFF
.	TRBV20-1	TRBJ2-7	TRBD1	TGCAGTGCTCTTTGGACAGGACTCTACGAGCAGTACTTC	CSALWTGLYEQYF
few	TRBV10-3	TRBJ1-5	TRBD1	TGTGCCATCAGTACAGGGGTGGGCCAGCCCCAGCATTTT	CAISTGVGQPQHF
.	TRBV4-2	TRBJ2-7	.	TGTGCCAGCAGCCACCCCTCGTACGAGTACGAGCAGTACTTC	CASSHPSYEYEQYF
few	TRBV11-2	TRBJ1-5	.	TGTGCCAGCACCATATCCTCCAATCAGCCCCAGCATTTT	CASTISSNQPQHF
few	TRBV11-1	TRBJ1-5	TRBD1	TGTGCCAGCAGCTTAGAGATGGCCAGGGGGCAAGGACAGCCCCAGCATTTT	CASSLEMARGQGQPQHF
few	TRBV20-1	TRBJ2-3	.	TGCAGTGCTTACCCAGGGATTAGGACAGATACGCAGTATTTT	CSAYPGIRTDTQYF
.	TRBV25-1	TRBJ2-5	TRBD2	TGTGCCAGCAGCGCTAGCGGGCAAGAGACCCAGTACTTC	CASSASGQETQYF
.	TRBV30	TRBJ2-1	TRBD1	TGTGCCTGGAGAGTCAGGGACAGGTTGTACAATGAGCAGTTCTTC	CAWRVRDRLYNEQFF
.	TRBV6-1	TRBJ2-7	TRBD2	TGTGCCAGCACCCCTCTGCGGGGGAAGACCTACGAGCAGTACTTC	CASTPLRGKTYEQYF
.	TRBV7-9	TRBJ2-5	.	TGTGCCAGCAGCCGCCGGAGTCAGCAAGAGACCCAGTACTTC	CASSRRSQQETQYF
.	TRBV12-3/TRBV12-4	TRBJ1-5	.	TGTGCCAGCAGTTATCAGGATAGGGATAATCAGCCCCAGCATTTT	CASSYQDRDNQPQHF
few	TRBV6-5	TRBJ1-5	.	TGTGCCAGCAGTAGGGGGTCCAGCAATCAGCCCCAGCATTTT	CASSRGSSNQPQHF
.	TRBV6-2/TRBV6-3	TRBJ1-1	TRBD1	TGTGCCAGCACCCGGGACAGGGTAAAAAGGGATACTGAAGCTTTCTTT	CASTRDRVKRDTEAFF
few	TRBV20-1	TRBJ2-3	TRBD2	TGCAGTGCTAGTGACCAGCGGGGGATAAGCACAGATACGCAGTATTTT	CSASDQRGISTDTQYF
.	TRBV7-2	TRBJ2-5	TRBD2	TGTGCCAGCAGCCCATACCTAGCGGGGGGGCCAAAGACCCAGTACTTC	CASSPYLAGGPKTQYF
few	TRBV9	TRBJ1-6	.	TGTGCCAGCAGCGCGCGGGGGGCAGGGTATAATTCACCCCTCCACTTT	CASSARGAGYNSPLHF
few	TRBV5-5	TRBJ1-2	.	TGTGCCAGCAGCTTAATCCAGCCCTATGGCTACACCTTC	CASSLIQPYGYTF
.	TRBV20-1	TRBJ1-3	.	TGCAGTGCAACATCCCGGGGTACGGGAAACACCATATATTTT	CSATSRGTGNTIYF
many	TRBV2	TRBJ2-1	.	TGTGCCAGCATGTTACTATTCTCCTACAATGAGCAGTTCTTC	CASMLLFSYNEQFF
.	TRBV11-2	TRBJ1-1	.	TGTGCCAGCAGCCCCCGGGACACCTGGAGAAACACTGAAGCTTTCTTT	CASSPRDTWRNTEAFF
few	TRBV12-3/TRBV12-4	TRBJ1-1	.	TGTGCCAGCAGTTTAATAAGCCCAACTGAAGCTTTCTTT	CASSLISPTEAFF
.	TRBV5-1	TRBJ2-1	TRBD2	TGCGCCAGCAGCTTGGCCCCTTTAGCGGGGGCGGGGAATGAGCAGTTCTTC	CASSLAPLAGAGNEQFF
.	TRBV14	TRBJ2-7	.	TGTGCCAGCAGCCAAGGAGCAGGCCCTTACTACGAGCAGTACTTC	CASSQGAGPYYEQYF
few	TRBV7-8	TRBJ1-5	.	TGTGCCAGCAGCTTAGAGGTGGGGTTGAGCAATCAGCCCCAGCATTTT	CASSLEVGLSNQPQHF
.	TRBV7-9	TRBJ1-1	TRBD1	TGTGCCAGCAGCCCACCGACAGGGTCAGGGAACACTGAAGCTTTCTTT	CASSPPTGSGNTEAFF
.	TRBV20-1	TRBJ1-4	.	TGCAGTGCGGGACCCGGGGGTAATGAAAAACTGTTTTTT	CSAGPGGNEKLFF
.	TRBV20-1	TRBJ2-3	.	TGCAGTGCTAGAGAGATCAGCACAGATACGCAGTATTTT	CSAREISTDTQYF
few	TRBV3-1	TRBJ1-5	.	TGTGCCAGCAGCCAAGCAGTGAATAGCAATCAGCCCCAGCATTTT	CASSQAVNSNQPQHF
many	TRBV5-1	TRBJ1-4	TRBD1	TGCGCCAGCAGCGCGGGACAGAGTAATGAAAAACTGTTTTTT	CASSAGQSNEKLFF
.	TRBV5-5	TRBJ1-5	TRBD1	TGTGCCAGCGCATTGGAGGGACAGTCCAATCAGCCCCAGCATTTT	CASALEGQSNQPQHF
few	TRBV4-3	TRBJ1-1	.	TGCGCCAGCAGCCAAGAGGCGGTGAACACTGAAGCTTTCTTT	CASSQEAVNTEAFF
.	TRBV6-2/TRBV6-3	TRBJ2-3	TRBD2	TGTGCCAGCAGTTACTTCGTCCAACCAACTAGCGGGGGGGCCGTGTCAGATACGCAGTATTTT	CASSYFVQPTSGGAVSDTQYF
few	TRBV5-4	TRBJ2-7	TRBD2	TGTGCCAGCAGCGGGGGACTAGCGAGGTCCTACGAGCAGTACTTC	CASSGGLARSYEQYF
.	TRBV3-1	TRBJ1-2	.	TGTGCCAGCAGCCGATCAAGGAAAACTAACTATGGCTACACCTTC	CASSRSRKTNYGYTF
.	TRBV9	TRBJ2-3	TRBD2	TGTGCCAGCACCATCGGGGGGGCCCAAGATACGCAGTATTTT	CASTIGGAQDTQYF
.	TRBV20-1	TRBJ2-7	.	TGCAGTGCTAGGGTGCAGTGGGGGAGCTACGAGCAGTACTTC	CSARVQWGSYEQYF
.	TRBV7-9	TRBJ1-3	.	TGTGCCAGCAGCTTTGCCAGGGATTTT	CASSFARDF
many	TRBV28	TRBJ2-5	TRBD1	TGTGCCAGCAGTCCGGGGGACAGGGATAAGGAGACCCAGTACTTC	CASSPGDRDKETQYF
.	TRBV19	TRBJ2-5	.	TGTGCCAGTAGTAAAGGGTTTGCCCAGTACTTC	CASSKGFAQYF